This T cell receptor beta chain was sequenced during a study of shared clonotypes between healthy human individuals. Every subset had its genomic DNA shared out evenly among several immunoSEQ plates. Clones were read by immunoSEQ multiplex PCR, and TCRdb kept only the in-frame ones, dropping some. The repertoire holds about 580,000 clones, with roughly 98% as singletons. J gave up 5 bases and V 4 bases, and 11 bases lay outside the gene matches. Germline lookup yields CDR1 MNHNS and CDR2 SASEGT. This CDR3 contains 16 residues. Terminally differentiated effector memory CD45RA+ cells were excluded from the naive CD8 cells, which were CD45RO-negative and positively selected for CCR7. The study drew its donors from healthy HIV-negative adults without recent acute infections or vaccinations.

V usage is TRBV6-1 and J usage is TRBJ2-1, with TRBD2 matching 7 bases. The specimen was naive CD8+ T cells sorted from blood. The clonotype comes from a man younger than 40 in good health. The CDR3 DNA follows: TGTGCCAGCAGTGCTCCCCAGCGGGATAGTAACAATGAGCAGTTCTTC. Residues: CASSAPQRDSNNEQFF.